These 12 T cell receptor beta chains were all obtained from the same sample, sequenced in a study of T cell repertoires in breast cancer. The expanded emulsion RT-PCR method captured paired alpha and beta chains from CD8+ T cells. A second nested PCR with blocking oligonucleotides suppressed unpaired genes. TCRdb re-called the emulsion pairing reads through MiXCR, storing one row per CDR3 protein. Found here are nearly 40,000 distinct CDR3 sequences, 45% to 50% of them singletons; the top ten hold less than 80%. Sequencing was carried out using CD8+ T cells. These receptors were collected from a pool of human donors with breast cancer or a healthy control (not recorded which).

This clonotype has only a few counts. This sequence joins TRBV4-1 and TRBJ1-2; unclear D gene. Looked up from germline, CDR1 is MGHRA and CDR2 is YSYEKL. This CDR3 spans 16 amino acids. V lost 2 bases and J lost 6, with 19 bases in between. The DNA for the CDR3 is TGCGCCAGCAGCCAACTTCGACTCCAAAGCAGACATGGCTACACCTTC. Protein sequence: CASSQLRLQSRHGYTF.

V is TRBV2 and J is TRBJ1-1; the D is unclear. The CDR3 extends over 14 amino acids. Germline CDR1 SNHLY, CDR2 FYNNEI. V was clipped by 2 bases and J by 6 bases, with 13 bases between them. The CDR3 sequence: CASSESGRVAEAFF. The CDR3 bases are TGTGCCAGCAGTGAATCCGGTAGGGTGGCTGAAGCTTTCTTT.

This clonotype was picked up a small number of times. V usage is TRBV5-8 and J usage is TRBJ1-1, with a possible D match to TRBD1 (5 bases). The germline V gene encodes CDR1 SGHTS and CDR2 YDEGEE. V gave up 1 base and J gave up 0 bases, with 16 bases separating them. The CDR3 length is 17 residues. The CDR3 protein is CASSLSRGGRVNTEAFF. The CDR3 DNA is TGTGCCAGCAGCTTGAGTCGCGGGGGAAGGGTGAACACTGAAGCTTTCTTT.

A word on this clonotype: A junction end diverges from the germline sequence, so it may reflect a read error. The chain is built from TRBV6-1 and TRBJ1-5; a weak D match, TRBD1 (6 bases). This CDR3 contains 17 residues. The germline CDR1 and CDR2 sequences are MNHNS and SASEGT. CDR3: CTSSSPGHPFGNQPQHF. The CDR3 nucleotides are TGTACCAGCAGTTCTCCGGGACACCCATTTGGCAATCAGCCCCAGCATTTT.

The chain is built from TRBV4-1 and TRBJ1-5; D gene unclear. V lost 0 bases, J lost 5 bases, and 14 bases lay in between. This CDR3 has 16 amino acids. Germline CDR1 and CDR2: MGHRA and YSYEKL. CDR3 protein: CASSQEEGPSYQPQHF. CDR3 DNA sequence: TGCGCCAGCAGCCAAGAGGAGGGCCCAAGCTATCAGCCCCAGCATTTT.

This chain connects TRBV4-2 to TRBJ1-6; D gene ambiguous. V was cut by 4 bases and J by 7 bases, with 11 bases left in between. Germline V lookup: CDR1 LGHNA, CDR2 YNFKEQ. This CDR3 comprises 14 residues. The CDR3 region has the DNA TGTGCCAGCAGCCCTAGCGACCGGAATTCACCCCTCCACTTT. Translating gives CASSPSDRNSPLHF.

Points on this clonotype: The junction departs from germline at one end; a sequencing error may be responsible. The chain recombines TRBV6-5 with TRBJ1-1, with D maybe TRBD1 (5 bases). The CDR3 has 15 amino acids. Germline loops: CDR1 MNHEY, CDR2 SVGAGI. The CDR3 DNA is TGTGCCGGCAGTTACTCGGGGGGGAGAAACACTGAAGCTTTCTTT. Translated: CAGSYSGGRNTEAFF.

This clonotype was seen only a few times. The rearrangement links TRBV18 to TRBJ2-1; unclear D gene. From germline, CDR1 is KGHSH and CDR2 LQKENI. This CDR3 is 11 amino acids long. V was cut by 0 bases and J by 9 bases, with 3 bases left in between. CDR3 in DNA: TGTGCCAGCTCACCACCGGGTGAGCAGTTCTTC. Encoded protein: CASSPPGEQFF.

This clonotype was seen only a few times. This chain uses TRBV29-1 with TRBJ1-1; D remains ambiguous. CDR1 and CDR2 (germline): SQVTM, ANQGSEA. The CDR3 consists of 14 residues. V was cut by 7 bases and J by 4 bases, with 19 bases left in between. CDR3 sequence reads: CSASSGFSGTEAFF. The CDR3 DNA reads as TGCAGCGCCAGTTCGGGGTTCAGCGGCACTGAAGCTTTCTTT.

In this sample, this clonotype turned up a few times. This chain links TRBV11-2 with TRBJ1-3; D gene uncertain. Germline CDR1 reads SGHAT; CDR2 reads FQNNGV. V lost 4 bases and J 8 bases, leaving 24 bases between the germline ends. CDR3 length: 17 residues. This chain's CDR3 is CASSWVTTYPLEDTIYF. CDR3 bases: TGTGCCAGCAGCTGGGTCACTACTTACCCTCTGGAGGACACCATATATTTT.

This clonotype was counted between two and nine times. This rearrangement joins TRBV18 to TRBJ1-1; D remains ambiguous. The CDR3 has 13 amino acids. Trimming stripped 0 bases from V and 5 bases from J, with 7 bases between. Germline-derived CDR1 and CDR2 are KGHSH and LQKENI. As DNA, the CDR3 is TGTGCCAGCTCACCACCCCTGTGGACTGAAGCTTTCTTT. Amino acid sequence: CASSPPLWTEAFF.

The chain couples TRBV29-1 to TRBJ2-2; no clear D. There are 13 residues in the CDR3. The V end lost 6 bases, the J end lost 4 bases, and 12 bases lay between the germline ends. Germline lookup yields CDR1 SQVTM and CDR2 ANQGSEA. In DNA, the CDR3 is TGCAGCGTGCTTACATCGGTCACCGGGGAGCTGTTTTTT. Amino acid sequence: CSVLTSVTGELFF.